These T cell receptor beta chains were read from a single sample in a study of cytomegalovirus exposure and HLA in healthy donors. This table comes from immunoSEQ multiplex PCR, and its TCRdb copy is limited to in-frame clones, with some not included. The sample records around 150,000 clones, roughly 80% being singletons. Material: PBMCs. Receptor source: a woman aged 25 to 45 in good health and CMV-seronegative. Both conserved end residues are part of each CDR3. D genes are given only for firm matches.

j_call v_call d_call cdr3_aa
TRBJ2-7 TRBV7-2 TRBD1 CASSPRGISYEQYF
TRBJ2-3 TRBV5-1 TRBD2 CASSLGIAGETDTQYF
TRBJ2-1 TRBV5-1 - CASSLAGGATYNEQFF
TRBJ2-1 TRBV7-9 - CASSQTGGTSNEQFF
TRBJ2-4 TRBV18 TRBD1 CASSSDRGGGNIQYF
TRBJ2-1 TRBV6-1 - CASISRDYNEQFF
TRBJ1-1 TRBV5-8 - CASSSRGGFF
TRBJ2-7 TRBV11-2 TRBD2 CASSLEGLGLRQYF
TRBJ1-2 TRBV2 TRBD1 CASISGTGAPPYGYTF
TRBJ1-2 TRBV11-2 - CASTTYRGRDPYGYTF
TRBJ2-5 TRBV6-1 - CASSRFVGEETQYF
TRBJ1-2 TRBV5-6 - CASSNRQIDFYGYTF
TRBJ1-6 TRBV14 - CASSEGGDTYNSPLHF
TRBJ1-2 TRBV13 - CASSLGHLLVTDYGYTF
TRBJ1-4 TRBV30 TRBD1 CAWSGDRGNEKLFF
TRBJ1-6 TRBV7-6 - CASSLSRNSPLHF
TRBJ1-6 TRBV19 - CASSWQVHNSPLHF
TRBJ1-1 TRBV18 - CASSGVQGALFEAFF
TRBJ2-3 TRBV15 - CATSRRSTDTQYF
TRBJ1-2 TRBV28 TRBD1 CASSFPGGNYGYTF
TRBJ2-3 TRBV5-1 - CASSLGSSGTQYF
TRBJ2-2 TRBV18 - CASSPPGPNTGELFF
TRBJ1-1 TRBV30 - CAWSVLVNTEAFF
TRBJ1-6 TRBV13 TRBD1 CASRQGASSPLHF
TRBJ1-2 TRBV7-6 - CASSLVEGGGGTYGYTF
TRBJ2-1 TRBV7-2 - CASSLEGANEQFF
TRBJ2-2 TRBV6-5 TRBD2 CASSRAGLNTGELFF
- TRBV2 - CASRGKGSYEQYF
TRBJ1-2 TRBV6-1 TRBD1 CASSGTGDYGYTF
TRBJ2-7 TRBV5-1 TRBD2 CASSFGFSGSNEQYF
TRBJ1-2 TRBV29-1 - CSVAPGYIAGYGYTF
TRBJ1-1 TRBV18 - CASSHGNTEAFF
TRBJ2-1 TRBV9 TRBD1 CASSAQGASYNEQFF
TRBJ2-7 TRBV6-6 - CASNPGGAYEQYF
TRBJ1-1 TRBV6-6 - CARPWGRNTEAFF
TRBJ2-1 TRBV6-6 TRBD2 CASSYSAGLPYNEQFF
TRBJ1-5 TRBV6-4 - CAITPYSNQPQHF